Presented here are 26 T cell receptor beta chains from one specimen sequenced in a study of early T cells in non-severe SARS-CoV-2 infection. TCRdb reprocessed the 5' RACE reads via MiXCR and lists one record per CDR3 protein. The data contain about 35,000 distinct CDR3 sequences, around 6% of them singletons. Sequencing used whole blood. These receptors all stem from an adult who was a healthcare worker with PCR-confirmed SARS-CoV-2 infection or an uninfected control (not recorded which).

The table lists this clonotype with many counts. The chain employs TRBV7-3 and TRBJ1-1; no clear D gene. Deletions cut 3 bases from V and 2 bases from J, with 7 bases between. CDR1 and CDR2 from the germline V gene are SGHTA and FQGTGA. CDR3 length equals 13 residues. CDR3 protein: CASSFQANTEAFF. DNA of the CDR3: TGTGCCAGCAGCTTCCAAGCCAACACTGAAGCTTTCTTT.

Many counts were recorded for this clonotype. The rearrangement joins TRBV11-2 to TRBJ2-5, with D tentatively TRBD2 (6 bases). Trimming left V 5 bases short and J 2 bases short, with 12 bases between. The CDR3 runs 14 residues. Germline V gives CDR1 SGHAT, CDR2 FQNNGV. The CDR3 here is CASSELATQETQYF. The CDR3 DNA is TGTGCCAGCAGCGAACTAGCAACGCAAGAGACCCAGTACTTC.

This clonotype has only a few counts. The CDR3 spells CASSFSGGELFF. The CDR3 DNA reads as TGTGCCAGCAGTTTCAGCGGCGGGGAGCTGTTTTTT. This chain uses TRBV12-3 or TRBV12-4 with TRBJ2-2, with D tentatively TRBD2 (5 bases). Trimming removed 3 bases at V and 7 bases at J, with 6 bases between. The CDR3 contains 12 residues.

This clonotype was counted many times. V is TRBV27 and J is TRBJ2-1; 7 bases map to TRBD1. This CDR3 is 17 amino acids long. Germline V gene sequence: CDR1 MNHEY, CDR2 SMNVEV (reference sequence). V was clipped by 3 bases and J by 4 bases; unmatched bases: 12. The CDR3 region has the DNA TGTGCCAGCAGTTTCTCTAATCCGCCGGGACAGTACAATGAGCAGTTCTTC. This gives the protein CASSFSNPPGQYNEQFF.

This clonotype was counted many times. The CDR3 sequence: CASSPGRIGRPTNEKLFF. DNA for the CDR3: TGTGCCAGCAGCCCCGGACGGATCGGTCGTCCAACTAATGAAAAACTGTTTTTT. The chain uses TRBV6-2 or TRBV6-3 and TRBJ1-4; D is undetermined. CDR3 length: 18 amino acids. V dropped 6 bases and J dropped 0 bases, with 20 bases sitting between them. Germline lookup yields CDR1 MNHEY and CDR2 SVGEGT.

This clonotype was observed at least ten times. The CDR3 bases are TGTGCCAGCAGTTTTTTCCACGAGCAGTACTTC. Its translation: CASSFFHEQYF. The chain joins TRBV12-3 or TRBV12-4 to TRBJ2-7, with no clear D. This CDR3 has 11 residues. The germline V and J ends were trimmed by 3 bases and 5 bases, with 5 bases remaining between them.

This clonotype was picked up many times. The J gene is TRBJ2-2, the V gene TRBV7-9; no clear D gene. V lost 4 bases, J lost 1 base, and 1 base lay in between. The CDR3 consists of 12 residues. Germline assignment: CDR1 SEHNR and CDR2 FQNEAQ (reference sequence). CDR3 DNA sequence: TGTGCCAGCAGCTGGAACACCGGGGAGCTGTTTTTT. This gives the protein CASSWNTGELFF. The full variable domain, completed using reference TRBV7-9 and TRBJ2-2, is DTGVSQNPRHKITKRGQNVTFRCDPISEHNRLYWYRQTLGQGPEFLTYFQNEAQLEKSRLLSDRFSAERPKGSFSTLEIQRTEQGDSAMYLCASSWNTGELFFGEGSRLTVL.

Ten or more counts support this clonotype. The CDR3 DNA sequence: TGTGCCAGCAGCGCGGAACGGGACAGGGGAGAGAACACTGAAGCTTTCTTT. Its translation: CASSAERDRGENTEAFF. The chain combines TRBV21-1 with TRBJ1-1; no check of the table's D call, TRBD1, against the DNA was made. TRBV21-1 is termed a pseudogene. CDR3 size: 17 residues.

This chain links TRBV21-1 with TRBJ2-7; TRBD1 reflects the table's D call only, with no check against the DNA. TRBV21-1 is a listed pseudogene. This CDR3 comprises 16 residues. As DNA, the CDR3 is TGTGCCAGCAGCAACGCCGGGACAGGGAAGATGTACGAGCAGTACTTC. As protein: CASSNAGTGKMYEQYF.

Ten or more counts support this clonotype. This chain connects TRBV28 to TRBJ2-5, with unresolved D. The germline CDR1 and CDR2 sequences are MDHEN and SYDVKM. Trimming shortened V by 3 bases and J by 0 bases, and 11 bases separated the two germline ends. This CDR3 contains 15 residues. The CDR3 DNA reads as TGTGCCAGCAGTTTCGGCCTAGGTCACCAAGAGACCCAGTACTTC. Its translation: CASSFGLGHQETQYF.

This clonotype has ten or more counts. The junction departs from germline at one end; a sequencing error may be responsible. The rearrangement uses TRBV5-1 and TRBJ2-1; 9 bases agree with TRBD1. Germline V gives CDR1 SGHRS, CDR2 YFSETQ. The CDR3 contains 17 residues. The chain's CDR3 is CASSLNPPGQGSNEQLF. CDR3 nucleotide sequence: TGCGCCAGCAGCCTAAACCCCCCGGGACAGGGTTCCAATGAGCAGCTCTTC.

The table lists this clonotype with a few counts. The rearrangement links TRBV28 to TRBJ1-6; D remains ambiguous. This CDR3 has 12 amino acids. The germline V gene has CDR1 MDHEN and CDR2 SYDVKM. Trimming stripped 7 bases from V and 9 bases from J, with 10 bases between. The CDR3 bases are TGTGCCAGCAAGAGGGAAGGTTCACCCCTCCACTTT. Its translation: CASKREGSPLHF.

This clonotype was detected many times. The chain links TRBV2 to TRBJ1-6; D is undetermined. The CDR3 totals 11 residues. Trimming shortened V by 1 base and J by 15 bases, and 7 bases separated the two germline ends. The germline V gene has CDR1 SNHLY and CDR2 FYNNEI. The CDR3 sequence is CASSEEGILHF. DNA of the CDR3: TGTGCCAGCAGTGAAGAAGGCATCCTCCACTTT.

The sample holds many counts of this clonotype. The J gene is TRBJ1-1, the V gene TRBV20-1; 8 bases map to TRBD1. After removal of 5 bases from V and 1 base from J, the junction contained 6 bases not matched to a gene. Germline CDR1 and CDR2: DFQATT and SNEGSKA (reference sequence). This CDR3 has 14 amino acids. CDR3 sequence reads: CSARQGSGNTEAFF. The DNA for the CDR3 is TGCAGTGCTCGACAGGGGTCTGGGAACACTGAAGCTTTCTTT.

The chain uses TRBV7-2 and TRBJ2-3; 14 bases align to TRBD2. CDR1 is SGHTA and CDR2 is FQGNSA in the germline V gene. This CDR3 comprises 17 residues. Trimming cost V 4 bases and J 3 bases; bases outside gene matches: 6. CDR3 sequence reads: CASSSGLAGVKTDTQYF. CDR3 DNA: TGTGCCAGCAGCTCGGGACTAGCGGGGGTAAAGACAGATACGCAGTATTTT. Looking up the rest from reference TRBV7-2 and TRBJ2-3 gives the full variable domain: GAGVSQSPSNKVTEKGKDVELRCDPISGHTALYWYRQSLGQGLEFLIYFQGNSAPDKSGLPSDRFSAERTGGSVSTLTIQRTQQEDSAVYLCASSSGLAGVKTDTQYFGPGTRLTVL.

This clonotype was observed many times. The rearrangement joins TRBV12-3 or TRBV12-4 to TRBJ1-2, with D uncertain. V was trimmed by 6 bases and J by 3 bases, leaving 20 bases between them. The CDR3 sequence is 16 residues long. The DNA for the CDR3 is TGTGCCAGCAGCCCTTCTACGGTCCTACGGCACTATGGCTACACCTTC. It codes for CASSPSTVLRHYGYTF.

This clonotype has ten or more counts. The rearrangement links TRBV28 to TRBJ1-1; tentatively, D is TRBD1 (5 bases). Germline V gives CDR1 MDHEN, CDR2 SYDVKM. This CDR3 has 15 amino acids. Deletions cut 3 bases from V and 2 bases from J, with 13 bases between. The chain's CDR3 is CASSFRGRGNTEAFF. The CDR3 DNA follows: TGTGCCAGCAGTTTCCGGGGTCGGGGCAACACTGAAGCTTTCTTT.

The chain combines TRBV6-2 or TRBV6-3 with TRBJ2-7, with D possibly being TRBD1 or TRBD2 (6 bases each). The ends were cut back, 6 bases at V and 0 bases at J, with 12 bases in the middle. Germline lookup yields CDR1 MNHEY and CDR2 SVGEGT. The CDR3 totals 14 residues. CDR3 bases: TGTGCCAGCAGCTTAGGGGGGAACTCCTACGAGCAGTACTTC. Amino acids: CASSLGGNSYEQYF.

This clonotype was detected ten times or more. The chain has TRBV15 and TRBJ2-7; D remains unclear. The CDR3 totals 13 residues. Per the germline V gene, CDR1 is LNHNV and CDR2 is YYDKDF (reference sequence). V was trimmed by 0 bases and J by 3 bases, leaving 6 bases between them. CDR3 DNA sequence: TGTGCCACCAGCAGAGATAGGAGCTACGAGCAGTACTTC. Protein product: CATSRDRSYEQYF.

This clonotype has a handful of counts. The chain uses TRBV9 and TRBJ2-3; no clear D. Trimming removed 0 bases at V and 2 bases at J, with 10 bases between. This CDR3 has 15 residues. The germline V gene encodes CDR1 SGDLS and CDR2 YYNGEE. The DNA of the CDR3 is TGTGCCAGCAGCGTAGGGCTAGGCTCCACAGATACGCAGTATTTT. Residues: CASSVGLGSTDTQYF.

There are many counts of this clonotype. This chain connects TRBV10-1 to TRBJ2-2; D is unclear. From germline, CDR1 is WNHNN and CDR2 SYGVQD (reference sequence). This CDR3 contains 14 residues. V lost 3 bases to trimming and J lost 4 bases, with 9 bases between them. This CDR3 reads CASSDGQSTGELFF. CDR3 coding DNA: TGCGCCAGCAGTGACGGGCAAAGCACCGGGGAGCTGTTTTTT.

This clonotype was detected ten times or more. The V and J genes are TRBV6-5 and TRBJ2-2; no clear D gene. V lost 6 bases, J lost 5 bases, and 16 bases lay in between. CDR3 size: 15 residues. Germline CDR1 and CDR2: MNHEY and SVGAGI. CDR3 sequence: CASRNLRVRTGELFF. The CDR3 nucleotides are TGTGCCAGCAGGAACTTAAGGGTCCGAACCGGGGAGCTGTTTTTT.

The genes are TRBV5-4 and TRBJ2-1, with D possibly being TRBD1 (6 bases). This CDR3 is built from 14 residues. CDR1 is SGHNT, CDR2 YYREEE, per germline (reference sequence). The V end lost 0 bases, the J end lost 5 bases, and 9 bases lay between the germline ends. The CDR3, as DNA: TGTGCCAGCAGCTTGGGGACAGCTAACAATGAGCAGTTCTTC. Its protein is CASSLGTANNEQFF. Using reference TRBV5-4 and TRBJ2-1 for the parts outside the CDR3, the full variable domain is ETGVTQSPTHLIKTRGQQVTLRCSSQSGHNTVSWYQQALGQGPQFIFQYYREEENGRGNFPPRFSGLQFPNYSSELNVNALELDDSALYLCASSLGTANNEQFFGPGTRLTVL.

This clonotype was observed many times. The chain recombines TRBV3-1 with TRBJ1-2, with D unclear. Per germline, CDR1 LGHDT and CDR2 YNNKEL (reference sequence). Trimming removed 4 bases from V and 7 bases from J, with 16 bases in between. This CDR3 has 14 amino acids. This CDR3 is CASSPSPIPGGYTF. CDR3 nucleotide sequence: TGTGCCAGCAGCCCCTCTCCAATACCGGGTGGCTACACCTTC.

The CDR3 sequence is CASSRDKSYEQYF. CDR3 in DNA: TGTGCCAGCAGCAGAGACAAGTCCTACGAGCAGTACTTC. This chain uses TRBV5-4 with TRBJ2-7, with unresolved D. Germline V CDR1 and CDR2: SGHNT, YYREEE (reference sequence). V lost 4 bases and J 1 base, leaving 9 bases between the germline ends. The CDR3 has 13 amino acids.

The sample holds many counts of this clonotype. The chain couples TRBV6-5 to TRBJ2-1; 8 bases agree with TRBD1. The germline CDR1 and CDR2 sequences are MNHEY and SVGAGI. The CDR3 consists of 11 residues. With V trimmed by 8 bases and J by 11 bases, 5 bases remained unmatched. CDR3 nucleotides: TGTGCCAGCCGTCAGGGGGCACAGCAGTTCTTC. Translated, it gives CASRQGAQQFF.